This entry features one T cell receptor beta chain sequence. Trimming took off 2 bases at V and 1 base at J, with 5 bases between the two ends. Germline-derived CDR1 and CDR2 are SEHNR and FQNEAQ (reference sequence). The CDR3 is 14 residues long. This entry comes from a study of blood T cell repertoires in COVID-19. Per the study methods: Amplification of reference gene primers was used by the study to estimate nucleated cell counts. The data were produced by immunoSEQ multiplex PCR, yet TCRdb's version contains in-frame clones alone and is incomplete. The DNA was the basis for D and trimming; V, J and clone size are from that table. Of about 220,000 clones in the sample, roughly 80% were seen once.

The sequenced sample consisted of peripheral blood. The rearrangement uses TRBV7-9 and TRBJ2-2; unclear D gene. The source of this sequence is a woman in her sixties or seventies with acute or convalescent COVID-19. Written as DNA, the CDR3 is TGTGCCAGCAGCTTAACACAGAACACCGGGGAGCTGTTTTTT. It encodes CASSLTQNTGELFF.